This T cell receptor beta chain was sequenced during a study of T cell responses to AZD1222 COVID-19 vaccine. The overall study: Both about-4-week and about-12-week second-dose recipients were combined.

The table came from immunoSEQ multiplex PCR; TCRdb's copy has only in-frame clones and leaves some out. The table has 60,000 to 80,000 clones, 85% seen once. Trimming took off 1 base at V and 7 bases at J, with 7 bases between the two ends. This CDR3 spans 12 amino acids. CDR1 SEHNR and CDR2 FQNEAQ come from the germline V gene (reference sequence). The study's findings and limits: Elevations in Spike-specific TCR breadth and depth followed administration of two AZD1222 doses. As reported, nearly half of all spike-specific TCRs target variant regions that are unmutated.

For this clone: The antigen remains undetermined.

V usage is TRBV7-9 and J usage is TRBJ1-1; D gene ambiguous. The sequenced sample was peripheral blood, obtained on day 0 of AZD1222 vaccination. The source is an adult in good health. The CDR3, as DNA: TGTGCCAGCAGCTTAGACATACATGAAGCTTTCTTT. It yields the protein CASSLDIHEAFF.